The 30 T cell receptor beta chains reported below all come from one sample, sequenced in a study of control samples from healthy donors and cancer patients. Assay: immunoSEQ multiplex PCR; the TCRdb copy retains only in-frame clones and omits some. The sample holds more than 90,000 clones, around 88% seen once. The sequenced sample was blood. These receptors came from a man aged 25 to 40 in good health.

The V gene is TRBV7-9, the J gene TRBJ2-3, with D tentatively TRBD1 (7 bases). V shed 5 bases and J shed 5 bases, with 17 bases lying between them. The CDR3 spans 15 residues. CDR1 and CDR2 (germline): SEHNR, FQNEAQ (reference sequence). This CDR3 is CASSPGTAGGDTQYF. Written as DNA, the CDR3 is TGTGCCAGCAGCCCCGGGACAGCGGGTGGAGATACGCAGTATTTT.

This clone was counted a single time. The chain links TRBV28 to TRBJ1-5, with D uncertain. The germline V gene has CDR1 MDHEN and CDR2 SYDVKM. V gave up 7 bases and J gave up 0 bases, with 13 bases separating them. The CDR3 sequence is 15 residues long. The CDR3 loop is CASTPFRYSNQPQHF. CDR3 coding DNA: TGTGCCAGCACCCCTTTCCGGTATAGCAATCAGCCCCAGCATTTT.

The chain employs TRBV7-9 and TRBJ2-6; D is unresolved. CDR3 length: 15 residues. The V and J ends lost 3 bases and 0 bases respectively, with 6 bases between them. Germline CDR1 is SEHNR and CDR2 is FQNEAQ (reference sequence). The DNA for the CDR3 is TGTGCCAGCAGCTTTTGGAGCTCTGGGGCCAACGTCCTGACTTTC. It yields the protein CASSFWSSGANVLTF.

The V gene is TRBV9, the J gene TRBJ1-1, with 7 bases matching TRBD1. The V gene's germline CDR1 is SGDLS and CDR2 YYNGEE. V trimming: 3 bases; J trimming: 4 bases; junction bases outside the gene matches: 6. The CDR3 runs 14 residues. The CDR3 loop reads CASSAQTGLTEAFF. DNA of the CDR3: TGTGCCAGCAGCGCTCAGACAGGGCTCACTGAAGCTTTCTTT.

The rearrangement joins TRBV18 to TRBJ2-7; 9 bases are shared with TRBD2. Germline V CDR1 and CDR2: KGHSH, LQKENI. The trim removed 4 bases at V and 2 bases at J, leaving 3 bases unmatched. The CDR3 is made up of 14 amino acids. CDR3 in DNA: TGTGCCAGCTCACAAGAGCGGGGGGCCTACGAGCAGTACTTC. Translation gives CASSQERGAYEQYF.

The chain is built from TRBV7-9 and TRBJ1-1, with D possibly matching TRBD1 (5 bases). The germline CDR1 and CDR2 sequences are SEHNR and FQNEAQ (reference sequence). This CDR3 is 16 amino acids long. The V gene lost 0 bases and the J gene lost 2 bases, with 13 bases spanning the gap. CDR3 sequence (DNA): TGTGCCAGCAGCTTAGCGCGAAGGGGTCCTAACACTGAAGCTTTCTTT. Protein product: CASSLARRGPNTEAFF.

The chain combines TRBV24-1 with TRBJ2-3; 8 bases line up with TRBD1. This CDR3 has 16 amino acids. Unmatched junction bases numbered 6, after V lost 1 base and J lost 4 bases. Germline loops: CDR1 KGHDR, CDR2 SFDVKD. CDR3 region: CATSDLGGQGSDTQYF. The CDR3 DNA follows: TGTGCCACCAGTGATTTAGGCGGACAGGGCTCAGATACGCAGTATTTT.

The chain couples TRBV5-6 to TRBJ2-5; unclear D gene. The CDR3 totals 13 residues. V dropped 4 bases and J dropped 0 bases, with 7 bases sitting between them. From germline, CDR1 is SGHDT and CDR2 YYEEEE. The CDR3 nucleotides read TGTGCCAGCAGCCCCTTAAACCAAGAGACCCAGTACTTC. The encoded protein is CASSPLNQETQYF.

The genes are TRBV6-5 and TRBJ1-1; D is undetermined. The germline gives CDR1 MNHEY, CDR2 SVGAGI. The CDR3 consists of 12 residues. The germline V and J ends were trimmed by 5 bases and 3 bases, with 7 bases remaining between them. This CDR3 is CASSPGYTEAFF. In DNA form, the CDR3 reads TGTGCCAGCAGTCCGGGGTACACTGAAGCTTTCTTT.

The chain employs TRBV9 and TRBJ1-1; D unclear. The CDR3 loop spans 13 amino acids. V shed 0 bases and J shed 4 bases, with 7 bases lying between them. The germline V gene has CDR1 SGDLS and CDR2 YYNGEE. This CDR3 is CASSVGQATEAFF. CDR3 sequence (DNA): TGTGCCAGCAGCGTAGGGCAGGCCACTGAAGCTTTCTTT.

The chain recombines TRBV30 with TRBJ1-2; a weak D match, TRBD1 (5 bases). CDR1 is GTSNPN and CDR2 is SVGIG in the germline V gene (reference sequence). This CDR3 is 14 amino acids long. The V gene lost 2 bases and the J gene lost 8 bases, with 18 bases spanning the gap. Here the CDR3 reads CAWSIRKTEGGYTF. CDR3 DNA sequence: TGTGCCTGGAGTATCAGGAAGACAGAGGGGGGCTACACCTTC.

This rearrangement joins TRBV20-1 to TRBJ1-1; D is unclear. CDR1 DFQATT and CDR2 SNEGSKA come from the germline V gene (reference sequence). The length of the CDR3 is 11 residues. V dropped 5 bases and J dropped 8 bases, with 12 bases sitting between them. The CDR3 DNA reads TGCAGTGCTCCTCTAACAGCCGAAGCTTTCTTT. Amino acids: CSAPLTAEAFF.

This sequence joins TRBV9 and TRBJ2-1; D not resolved. Per germline, CDR1 SGDLS and CDR2 YYNGEE. This CDR3 has 16 amino acids. Trimming removed 0 bases at V and 1 base at J, with 11 bases between. Here the CDR3 reads CASSVGIERSYNEQFF. The CDR3 nucleotides are TGTGCCAGCAGCGTAGGTATAGAACGGTCCTACAATGAGCAGTTCTTC.

This sequence joins TRBV19 and TRBJ2-1, with 9 nucleotides matching TRBD1. Trimming took 5 bases from V and 7 from J; bases not matched to a gene: 9. The CDR3 length is 15 residues. From germline, CDR1 is LNHDA and CDR2 SQIVND (reference sequence). This CDR3 is CASSPGTGWGNEQFF. CDR3 in DNA: TGTGCCAGTAGTCCAGGGACAGGGTGGGGAAATGAGCAGTTCTTC.

This chain connects TRBV27 to TRBJ1-3; D possibly corresponds to TRBD1 (5 bases). Deletions cut 5 bases from V and 0 bases from J, with 35 bases between. Germline CDR1 reads MNHEY; CDR2 reads SMNVEV (reference sequence). The CDR3 sequence is 23 residues long. The CDR3 is CASSPNRAPGLGPHPYSGNTIYF. In DNA, the CDR3 is TGTGCCAGCAGTCCTAATAGAGCCCCGGGACTCGGACCCCATCCCTACTCTGGAAACACCATATATTTT.

The CDR3 region is CASRVYENTEAFF. The CDR3, as DNA: TGTGCCAGCAGGGTTTATGAGAACACTGAAGCTTTCTTT. The J gene is TRBJ1-1, the V gene TRBV6-6; no clear D. This CDR3 region has 13 residues. Germline V CDR1 and CDR2: MNHNY, SVGAGI (reference sequence). Trimming shortened V by 6 bases and J by 1 base, and 9 bases separated the two germline ends.

The CDR3 loop is CASTKSTYGYTF. CDR3 DNA sequence: TGTGCCAGTACAAAGAGCACCTATGGCTACACCTTC. This chain connects TRBV28 to TRBJ1-2; D not certain. Germline CDR1 and CDR2: MDHEN and SYDVKM. The CDR3 spans 12 residues. Deletions cut 9 bases from V and 4 bases from J, with 12 bases between.

The genes are TRBV24-1 and TRBJ1-1; the D gene is possibly TRBD1 (5 bases). This CDR3 comprises 12 residues. The germline gives CDR1 KGHDR, CDR2 SFDVKD. V was shortened by 7 bases and J by 5 bases, with 10 bases between the two germline ends. The CDR3 loop is CATRGGETEAFF. The DNA for the CDR3 is TGTGCCACCAGGGGAGGGGAAACTGAAGCTTTCTTT.

The CDR3: CASSNNQPQHF. As DNA, the CDR3 is TGTGCCAGCAGCAATAATCAGCCCCAGCATTTT. The gene calls are TRBV12-3 or TRBV12-4 and TRBJ1-5; the D is unclear. The CDR3 sequence is 11 residues long. The V end was cut by 6 bases, the J end by 4 bases, with 4 bases between.

The chain recombines TRBV24-1 with TRBJ2-5; 16 bases are shared with TRBD2. The CDR3 length is 19 residues. The V and J ends lost 5 bases and 2 bases, in that order; junction bases with no gene match: 10. The germline CDR1 and CDR2 sequences are KGHDR and SFDVKD. CDR3 bases: TGTGCCACCAGTGTCCCCGGGACTAGCGGGGGGGCTGGACAAGAGACCCAGTACTTC. Its protein product is CATSVPGTSGGAGQETQYF.

V gene TRBV19 combines with J gene TRBJ2-2, with TRBD1 matching over 9 bases. With 5 bases clipped from V and 6 bases from J, the junction kept 10 bases outside the gene matches. Per germline, CDR1 LNHDA and CDR2 SQIVND (reference sequence). This CDR3 is built from 16 residues. The CDR3 protein is CASSSGTGYVSGELFF. Here the CDR3 DNA reads TGTGCCAGTAGTTCCGGGACAGGGTATGTGTCCGGGGAGCTGTTTTTT.

This clone was counted once. V and J are TRBV5-1 and TRBJ2-7, with 10 nucleotides matching TRBD1. V was clipped by 2 bases and J by 7 bases; unmatched bases: 12. CDR3 size: 16 residues. Germline loops: CDR1 SGHRS, CDR2 YFSETQ. In DNA, the CDR3 is TGCGCCAGCAGCTTAACCCCCACGGACAGGGGGGGGGAGCAGTACGTC. The encoded protein is CASSLTPTDRGGEQYV.

The V gene is TRBV6-2 or TRBV6-3, the J gene TRBJ1-1, with 8 bases identical to TRBD1. The CDR3 sequence is 13 residues long. With 6 bases clipped from V and 10 bases from J, the junction kept 10 bases outside the gene matches. Germline values: CDR1 MNHEY, CDR2 SVGEGT. The CDR3 reads CASSPRTGRPAFF. The CDR3 DNA reads TGTGCCAGCAGCCCCCGGACAGGGAGGCCAGCTTTCTTT.

The V call is TRBV5-1, the J call TRBJ1-1; D might be TRBD1 (6 bases). CDR3 size: 15 residues. Germline V lookup: CDR1 SGHRS, CDR2 YFSETQ. Trimming cost V 4 bases and J 0 bases, with 13 bases left between them. CDR3 DNA: TGCGCCAGCAGCCTCACAGGGACACTGAACACTGAAGCTTTCTTT. Residues: CASSLTGTLNTEAFF.

CDR3 sequence reads: CATSDRTPEGIYEQYF. CDR3 in DNA: TGTGCCACCAGTGATCGGACGCCCGAGGGGATCTACGAGCAGTACTTC. The rearrangement links TRBV24-1 to TRBJ2-7, with D possibly being TRBD1 or TRBD2 (5 bases each). Germline lookup yields CDR1 KGHDR and CDR2 SFDVKD. There are 16 residues in the CDR3. V was clipped by 3 bases and J by 3 bases, with 17 bases between them.

This chain links TRBV3-1 (or the pseudogene TRBV3-2) with TRBJ2-1; D call uncertain. V was cut by 0 bases and J by 10 bases, with 7 bases left in between. The CDR3 runs 12 residues. The germline V gene has CDR1 LGHDT and CDR2 YNNKEL (reference sequence). The CDR3 region has the DNA TGTGCCAGCAGCCAAGAGTCTAGGGAGCAGTTCTTC. Translation gives CASSQESREQFF.

This chain links TRBV7-6 with TRBJ2-7; the match to TRBD2 covers 9 bases. The CDR3 length is 15 residues. With V trimmed by 5 bases and J by 5 bases, 10 bases remained unmatched. Looked up from germline, CDR1 is SGHVS and CDR2 is FNYEAQ. CDR3: CASSRGGGRPNEQYF. DNA for the CDR3: TGTGCCAGCAGCCGCGGGGGGGGCAGACCCAACGAGCAGTACTTC.

The gene calls are TRBV5-6 and TRBJ1-5; no reliable D call. V was shortened by 1 base and J by 2 bases, with 4 bases between the two germline ends. The CDR3 contains 13 residues. Germline-derived CDR1 and CDR2 are SGHDT and YYEEEE. This CDR3 reads CASSLLGNQPQHF. In DNA, the CDR3 is TGTGCCAGCAGCTTGTTGGGCAATCAGCCCCAGCATTTT.

This clone has just a few counts. The chain combines TRBV20-1 with TRBJ2-3, with 8 bases aligning to TRBD2. V was pared by 3 bases and J by 3 bases, with 2 bases of the junction left unmatched. The germline CDR1 and CDR2 sequences are DFQATT and SNEGSKA (reference sequence). This CDR3 comprises 13 residues. The CDR3 DNA reads TGCAGTGCTAGTCCGGGGGGGACAGATACGCAGTATTTT. This translates into CSASPGGTDTQYF.

The chain recombines TRBV2 with TRBJ1-5, with 7 nucleotides matching TRBD1. This CDR3 comprises 15 residues. Germline V gene sequence: CDR1 SNHLY, CDR2 FYNNEI. V was clipped by 6 bases and J by 0 bases; unmatched bases: 5. DNA of the CDR3: TGTGCCAGCAGCTTACAGGGGTATAGCAATCAGCCCCAGCATTTT. It is translated as CASSLQGYSNQPQHF. The full variable domain, its missing parts supplied by reference TRBV2 and TRBJ1-5, is EPEVTQTPSHQVTQMGQEVILRCVPISNHLYFYWYRQILGQKVEFLVSFYNNEISEKSEIFDDQFSVERPDGSNFTLKIRSTKLEDSAMYFCASSLQGYSNQPQHFGDGTRLSIL.